This T cell receptor beta chain was sequenced during a study of beta chain features in type 1 diabetes. Study at large: Patients and healthy donors were similar in age, gender and cell yields. The study's findings and limits: Junctions at VDJ sites from type 1 diabetes patients had fewer insertions and more deletions.

V lost 4 bases to trimming and J lost 0 bases, with 19 bases between them. The CDR3 is 16 amino acids. In germline, CDR1 is GTSNPN, CDR2 SVGIG (reference sequence). Points on this clone: Its antigen is not identified.

The whole isolated RNA underwent reverse transcription, so sequencing captured expressed TCRB transcripts. Average reads for naive, central memory and regulatory T cell samples were around 4 million. Method: immunoSEQ multiplex PCR; TCRdb's copy keeps in-frame clones and lacks some. Of 350,000 to 400,000 clones in the sample, roughly 15% are singletons; the top ten hold about 0.018%. The material sequenced was naive CD4+ T cells from blood. The receptor's source is a woman younger than 30 in good health. The chain combines TRBV30 with TRBJ2-7; TRBD1 is a possible D gene (6 bases). Here the CDR3 reads CAWNSPSGRGSYEQYF. The CDR3 DNA follows: TGTGCCTGGAATTCGCCCTCGGGCAGGGGCTCCTACGAGCAGTACTTC.